The TCR beta chain described here comes from a study of cytomegalovirus exposure and HLA in healthy donors. Study-wide points: It was in a later analysis that TCR association rates were seen to vary by HLA locus, highest for DRB1 and lowest for HLA-C.

Primers included in the PCR were 60 Vbeta and 13 Jbeta primers. Sequencing was performed with immunoSEQ multiplex PCR; in TCRdb, only in-frame clones are kept and a portion is missing. The repertoire consists of about 88,000 clones, with 90% occurring once and the leading ten covering 2% to 2.5%. This CDR3 is built from 14 residues. From germline, CDR1 is SGDLS and CDR2 YYNGEE. Trimming removed 1 base from V and 4 bases from J, with 12 bases in between. A word on this clone: Its matching antigen is unknown.

The sequencing input was PBMCs. The rearrangement uses TRBV9 and TRBJ2-7, with D perhaps matching TRBD2 (6 bases). The TCR was taken from a man between 18 and 29 years old in good health and CMV-seronegative. Here the CDR3 reads CASSVLGTSYEQYF. CDR3 sequence (DNA): TGTGCCAGCAGCGTATTGGGGACTTCGTACGAGCAGTACTTC.